This T cell receptor (beta chain) stems from a study of blood T cell repertoires in COVID-19. Overall study: PBMCs, B-cell-depleted T cells, or T cells were the source of the cDNA or gDNA that made up the material.

The participants were between about 18 and 100 years old and came from under 25 US areas. The junction had 2 bases not matched to a gene; V was cut back by 4 bases and J by 3 bases. Germline V lookup: CDR1 LGHNA, CDR2 YSLEER. CDR3 length equals 15 residues. In the original workflow: Amplified reference gene primers provided the basis for estimating nucleated cell counts. Libraries were prepared by immunoSEQ multiplex PCR; TCRdb keeps only in-frame clonotypes and omits some of them. The DNA was the basis for D and trimming; V, J and clone size are from that table. Of hundreds of thousands of clones listed, approximately 90% are singletons.

The chain recombines TRBV4-3 with TRBJ2-1; 11 nucleotides agree with TRBD2. Material: PBMCs or T cells enriched from blood (not recorded which). This TCR derives from a young man who had recovered from COVID-19. The CDR3 DNA is TGCGCCAGCAGCCGACTAGCGGGGAACTACAATGAGCAGTTCTTC. Amino acids: CASSRLAGNYNEQFF.